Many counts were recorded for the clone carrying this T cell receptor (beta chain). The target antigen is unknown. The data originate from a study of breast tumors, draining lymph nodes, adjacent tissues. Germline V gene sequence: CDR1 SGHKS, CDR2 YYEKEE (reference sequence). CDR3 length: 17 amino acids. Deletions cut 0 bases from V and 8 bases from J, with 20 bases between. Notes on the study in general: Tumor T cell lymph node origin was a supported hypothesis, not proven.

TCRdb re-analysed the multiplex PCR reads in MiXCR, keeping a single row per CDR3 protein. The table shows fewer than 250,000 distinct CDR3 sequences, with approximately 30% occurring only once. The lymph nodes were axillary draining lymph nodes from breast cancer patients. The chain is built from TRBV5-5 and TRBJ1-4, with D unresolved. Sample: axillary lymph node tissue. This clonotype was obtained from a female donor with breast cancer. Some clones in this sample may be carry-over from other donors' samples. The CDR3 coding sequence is TGTGCCAGCAGCTTGGGGGGAACGGTAGTAGAAGTCGAAAAACTGTTTTTT. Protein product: CASSLGGTVVEVEKLFF.